The 29 T cell receptor beta chains below all came from one sample that was sequenced in a study of neurological immune-mediated disorders. TCRdb redid the calling of the 5' RACE reads with MiXCR, one entry per CDR3 protein. Here the sample spans over 55,000 distinct CDR3 sequences, roughly 10% being singletons. Time point of the sample: longitudinal time-point 2. The source material was PBMCs. The source of these receptors is a man aged 25 to 45 in good health.

This clonotype was seen repeatedly, ten times or more. The V and J genes are TRBV5-1 and TRBJ2-1; 7 bases match TRBD2. The CDR3 is made up of 17 amino acids. Germline-derived CDR1 and CDR2 are SGHRS and YFSETQ. With V trimmed by 4 bases and J by 8 bases, 18 bases remained unmatched. This CDR3 is CASSRDSRVRGFDEQFF. DNA of the CDR3: TGCGCCAGCAGCCGGGACTCAAGAGTGCGGGGGTTCGATGAGCAGTTCTTC.

This clonotype has ten or more counts. The gene calls are TRBV21-1 and TRBJ2-7; TRBD2 is taken as the D call from the table, unchecked against the DNA. TRBV21-1 is classified as a pseudogene. This CDR3 region has 14 residues. CDR3: CARGRGLAFYEQYF. In DNA form, the CDR3 reads TGTGCCAGAGGGAGAGGACTAGCGTTCTACGAGCAGTACTTC.

On this clonotype itself: This may arise from a read error, as a much more abundant clone is one base away. The chain couples TRBV28 to TRBJ2-5; D call uncertain. The CDR3 length is 16 residues. From germline, CDR1 is MDHEN and CDR2 SYDVKM. The V end was cut by 7 bases, the J end by 0 bases, with 18 bases between. The CDR3, as DNA: TGTGCCAGCAACCCGGGCGGTTGGTGTCACCAAGAGACCCAGTACTTC. Translated: CASNPGGWCHQETQYF.

This clonotype was seen a handful of times. The chain joins TRBV5-1 to TRBJ1-3; D gene uncertain. This CDR3 is built from 12 residues. Germline V gives CDR1 SGHRS, CDR2 YFSETQ. The germline V and J ends were trimmed by 7 bases and 2 bases, with 7 bases remaining between them. The CDR3 DNA follows: TGCGCCAGCTCCCCCGCTGGAAACACCATATATTTT. This encodes CASSPAGNTIYF.

About this clonotype itself: A much larger clone lies a single base off, so this may be a read error. The rearrangement uses TRBV18 and TRBJ2-5; D perhaps matches TRBD1 (6 bases). Trimming left V 1 base short and J 4 bases short, with 16 bases between. The CDR3 totals 16 residues. Germline CDR1 is KGHSH and CDR2 is LQKENI. In DNA form, the CDR3 reads TGTGCCAGCTCACCACGGTCCACAGGGTCGGCAGAGACCCAGTACTTC. Protein sequence: CASSPRSTGSAETQYF.

This clonotype has ten or more counts. The chain joins TRBV6-5 to TRBJ2-4; D remains ambiguous. Trimming left V 1 base short and J 10 bases short, with 5 bases between. This CDR3 is 11 amino acids long. CDR1 and CDR2 from the germline V gene are MNHEY and SVGAGI. CDR3 nucleotides: TGTGCCAGCAGTTACTTGGGGATTCAGTACTTC. Translation: CASSYLGIQYF.

This rearrangement joins TRBV3-1 to TRBJ2-6; tentatively, D is TRBD1 (6 bases). CDR1 is LGHDT, CDR2 YNNKEL, per germline (reference sequence). V was trimmed by 3 bases and J by 1 base, leaving 7 bases between them. This CDR3 contains 15 residues. The CDR3: CASSHTGSGANVLTF. The CDR3 region has the DNA TGTGCCAGCAGCCATACAGGGTCTGGGGCCAACGTCCTGACTTTC.

A note on this clonotype: The germline gene is not matched at one end of the junction; a read error may be the cause. This chain uses TRBV15 with TRBJ1-3; the D is unclear. The CDR3 totals 16 residues. Germline lookup yields CDR1 LNHNV and CDR2 YYDKDF (reference sequence). CDR3 sequence reads: CATSRDLEVAGNNIYF. CDR3 sequence (DNA): TGTGCAACCAGCAGAGATTTGGAGGTAGCTGGAAACAACATATATTTT.

This clonotype occurred many times. V and J are TRBV11-2 and TRBJ2-1; D possibly corresponds to TRBD1 (6 bases). The CDR3 has 14 amino acids. Looked up from germline, CDR1 is SGHAT and CDR2 is FQNNGV. The ends were cut back, 5 bases at V and 7 bases at J, with 15 bases in the middle. CDR3 protein: CASSEGQTENEQFF. The CDR3 DNA reads TGTGCCAGCAGCGAGGGACAAACGGAGAATGAGCAGTTCTTC.

This clonotype has a count of ten or more. The chain carries TRBV24-1 and TRBJ1-1, with D perhaps matching TRBD1 (6 bases). V was clipped by 8 bases and J by 0 bases, with 9 bases between them. This CDR3 has 13 amino acids. From germline, CDR1 is KGHDR and CDR2 SFDVKD. CDR3 in DNA: TGTGCCACCACTCAGGGGATGAACACTGAAGCTTTCTTT. It specifies CATTQGMNTEAFF.

This clonotype came up many times. The V call is TRBV28, the J call TRBJ2-3; 7 bases line up with TRBD1. J gave up 11 bases and V 5 bases, and 19 bases lay outside the gene matches. Germline V gives CDR1 MDHEN, CDR2 SYDVKM. CDR3 size: 16 residues. The CDR3 nucleotides are TGTGCCAGCAGTGGACAAGGGACAGAGGGTTCGCTCGGGCAGTATTTT. It translates to CASSGQGTEGSLGQYF.

This clonotype was recorded at least ten times. The chain employs TRBV10-3 and TRBJ2-5, with 9 bases aligning to TRBD1. CDR3 length: 12 amino acids. Germline V gives CDR1 ENHRY, CDR2 SYGVKD. The V segment lost 10 bases and the J segment 2 bases; nucleotides outside the gene matches: 2. The DNA for the CDR3 is TGTGCCACAGGACAGGGGCAAGAGACCCAGTACTTC. This sequence encodes CATGQGQETQYF.

Many counts were recorded for this clonotype. The chain recombines TRBV6-2 or TRBV6-3 with TRBJ2-3, with 7 bases matching TRBD1. This CDR3 has 15 residues. The V gene end was trimmed by 5 bases and the J gene end by 2 bases; junction bases not matched to a gene: 7. Germline V gives CDR1 MNHEY, CDR2 SVGEGT. This chain's CDR3 is CASSRGQDSTDTQYF. The CDR3 DNA follows: TGTGCCAGCAGTAGAGGACAGGACTCCACAGATACGCAGTATTTT.

The V gene is TRBV7-9, the J gene TRBJ2-7; no clear D gene. Germline-derived CDR1 and CDR2 are SEHNR and FQNEAQ (reference sequence). The V end was cut by 4 bases, the J end by 0 bases, with 10 bases between. This CDR3 contains 14 residues. The CDR3 spells CASSSARSSYEQYF. CDR3 nucleotides: TGTGCCAGCAGCTCTGCCCGGAGCTCCTACGAGCAGTACTTC.

About this clonotype itself: The limits of the CDR3 on the DNA are not certain, so only TCRdb's listed CDR3 is given. The chain employs TRBV27 and TRBJ2-3; the D segment call TRBD1 is taken from the table without a DNA check. Germline CDR1 MNHEY, CDR2 SMNVEV (reference sequence). The CDR3 extends over 21 residues, inclusive of both ends. The CDR3 protein is CASSGGLGINEQFFGPGPIDF.

This clonotype was detected ten times or more. The chain couples TRBV7-8 to TRBJ1-1, with D unclear. CDR1 is SGHVS and CDR2 is FQNEAQ in the germline V gene. Deletions cut 2 bases from V and 0 bases from J, with 7 bases between. The CDR3 has 14 residues. As DNA, the CDR3 is TGTGCCAGCAGCTTATCCGAAATGAACACTGAAGCTTTCTTT. It is translated as CASSLSEMNTEAFF.

This clonotype was counted ten times or more. The V and J genes are TRBV7-8 and TRBJ2-2; no definite D call. V lost 2 bases and J 1 base, leaving 2 bases between the germline ends. The CDR3 is 13 amino acids. CDR1 and CDR2 (germline): SGHVS, FQNEAQ. The CDR3 nucleotides read TGTGCCAGCAGCTTAAAGAACACCGGGGAGCTGTTTTTT. Translated, it gives CASSLKNTGELFF.

The chain couples TRBV3-1 to TRBJ2-2, with TRBD1 matching over 8 bases. Germline V CDR1 and CDR2: LGHDT, YNNKEL (reference sequence). The CDR3 runs 15 residues. V dropped 4 bases and J dropped 0; count of bases not matched to a gene: 1. CDR3 nucleotides: TGTGCCAGCAGCCGGGACAGGACGAACACCGGGGAGCTGTTTTTT. It translates to CASSRDRTNTGELFF.

This clonotype was seen repeatedly, ten times or more. The rearrangement joins TRBV20-1 to TRBJ2-2; D remains unclear. V lost 0 bases, J lost 2 bases, and 19 bases lay in between. From germline, CDR1 is DFQATT and CDR2 SNEGSKA (reference sequence). This CDR3 contains 18 residues. The chain's CDR3 is CSARDGVRADTNTGELFF. DNA of the CDR3: TGCAGTGCTAGAGATGGGGTTCGGGCCGACACTAACACCGGGGAGCTGTTTTTT.

This clonotype was seen many times. The gene calls are TRBV29-1 and TRBJ2-2; 7 bases are shared with TRBD1. CDR1 is SQVTM, CDR2 ANQGSEA, per germline. J gave up 1 base and V 6 bases, and 5 bases lay outside the gene matches. CDR3 length: 14 amino acids. CDR3 coding DNA: TGCAGCGTCCGACAGGGCTTGAACACCGGGGAGCTGTTTTTT. This codes for CSVRQGLNTGELFF.

This clonotype was counted between two and nine times. This rearrangement joins TRBV5-1 to TRBJ2-3; D is unclear. The V end was cut by 0 bases, the J end by 2 bases, with 7 bases between. CDR1 SGHRS and CDR2 YFSETQ come from the germline V gene. CDR3 length: 14 amino acids. The CDR3 bases are TGCGCCAGCAGCTTGGCGGAGTACACAGATACGCAGTATTTT. Translating it yields CASSLAEYTDTQYF.

This clonotype has a count of ten or more. The chain recombines TRBV28 with TRBJ2-3, with 8 bases aligning to TRBD2. The CDR3 has 16 residues. The germline V gene encodes CDR1 MDHEN and CDR2 SYDVKM. V was pared by 5 bases and J by 4 bases, with 11 bases of the junction left unmatched. Here the CDR3 DNA reads TGTGCCAGCAGTCGGTCGGCTAGCGGGTTGTCAGATACGCAGTATTTT. Amino acids: CASSRSASGLSDTQYF. Variable domain in full (rest from reference TRBV28 and TRBJ2-3): DVKVTQSSRYLVKRTGEKVFLECVQDMDHENMFWYRQDPGLGLRLIYFSYDVKMKEKGDIPEGYSVSREKKERFSLILESASTNQTSMYLCASSRSASGLSDTQYFGPGTRLTVL.

About this clonotype itself: A much larger clone sits a single nucleotide away, making a read error possible. The rearrangement uses TRBV7-9 and TRBJ1-1; D call uncertain. In germline, CDR1 is SEHNR, CDR2 FQNEAQ (reference sequence). The CDR3 runs 13 residues. Trimming took off 7 bases at V and 1 base at J, with 10 bases between the two ends. The CDR3 loop is CASTPFGNTEAFF. Written as DNA, the CDR3 is TGTGCCAGCACCCCTTTTGGGAACACTGAAGCTTTCTTT.

This clonotype was detected ten times or more. The genes are TRBV15 and TRBJ1-1; weak D call: TRBD1 (5 bases). Trimming took off 4 bases at V and 5 bases at J, with 11 bases between the two ends. The CDR3 contains 13 residues. Germline V CDR1 and CDR2: LNHNV, YYDKDF (reference sequence). CDR3 sequence (DNA): TGTGCCACCAGCATGGAGGGGCGGACTGAAGCTTTCTTT. It codes for CATSMEGRTEAFF.

The sample holds many counts of this clonotype. The chain carries TRBV18 and TRBJ2-7; 10 nucleotides align to TRBD2. From germline, CDR1 is KGHSH and CDR2 LQKENI. V lost 5 bases to trimming and J lost 0 bases; unmatched junction nucleotides: 7. The CDR3 loop spans 16 amino acids. CDR3 sequence reads: CASSAGLAVSSYEQYF. CDR3 DNA: TGTGCCAGCTCAGCTGGACTAGCGGTTAGCTCCTACGAGCAGTACTTC.

This clonotype was detected many times. The CDR3 protein is CSATVGGGTDTQYF. The CDR3 nucleotides read TGCAGTGCGACAGTCGGAGGGGGGACAGATACGCAGTATTTT. V gene TRBV20-1 combines with J gene TRBJ2-3; D possibly uses TRBD1 or TRBD2 (6 bases each). V was cut by 6 bases and J by 3 bases, with 16 bases left in between. CDR3 size: 14 residues. CDR1 is DFQATT, CDR2 SNEGSKA, per germline (reference sequence).

This clonotype was counted many times. The gene calls are TRBV11-2 and TRBJ2-7, with 7 bases identical to TRBD1. The CDR3 has 12 residues. V shed 1 base, J shed 6 bases, and the junction held 0 bases outside the gene matches. Germline loops: CDR1 SGHAT, CDR2 FQNNGV. For the CDR3, the DNA is TGTGCCAGCAGCTTAGCAGGGGGCGAGCAGTACTTC. This gives the protein CASSLAGGEQYF.

This clonotype was counted many times. This chain connects TRBV24-1 to TRBJ2-1, with D perhaps TRBD1 (5 bases). The CDR3 contains 12 residues. The V end lost 10 bases, the J end lost 6 bases, and 12 bases lay between the germline ends. Germline V gene data show CDR1 as KGHDR and CDR2 as SFDVKD. CDR3 residues: CATSRQSNEQFF. The CDR3 bases are TGTGCCACTTCGAGACAGAGCAATGAGCAGTTCTTC.

The gene calls are TRBV18 and TRBJ2-5; D not certain. The CDR3 is 13 amino acids. The V end lost 2 bases, the J end lost 1 base, and 5 bases lay between the germline ends. The V gene's germline CDR1 is KGHSH and CDR2 LQKENI. CDR3 residues: CASSPAAQETQYF. For the CDR3, the DNA is TGTGCCAGCTCACCAGCGGCCCAAGAGACCCAGTACTTC.